The T cell receptor beta chain described here comes from a study of shared clonotypes between healthy human individuals. Looking at the study overall: Serving as donors were a couple of women and a few men, whose ages spanned 18 to 49.

Unsorted PBMC DNA was run through sequencing on ten immunoSEQ deep assay plates. Per the original data handling: Filtering differed for immunoSEQ, which gave only junction sequences without quality scores. Clones were read by immunoSEQ multiplex PCR, and TCRdb kept only the in-frame ones, dropping some. V and J calls and clone size follow that table, whereas D and trimming were derived from the DNA. The sample gives some 450,000 clones, around 77% of which show up once; 9.5% to 15% is in the top ten. As concerns this clone: A far larger clone is one base from this, pointing to a likely read error. At the DNA level, this CDR3 is encoded by other sequences in the same sample as well.

Every donor, a Caucasian adult, lived in Nashville, Tennessee. Germline CDR1 GTSNPN, CDR2 SVGIG (reference sequence). CDR3 size: 15 residues. This sequence was found in a woman aged 40 to 50 in good health. Some clones in this sample may be carry-over from other donors' samples. The chain uses TRBV30 and TRBJ2-2; D is perhaps TRBD2 (6 bases). What was sequenced was PBMCs. The CDR3 here is CAWSVQGREAGELFF. The CDR3, as DNA: TGTGCCTGGAGTGTTCAGGGCAGGGAGGCCGGGGAGCTGTTTTTC.